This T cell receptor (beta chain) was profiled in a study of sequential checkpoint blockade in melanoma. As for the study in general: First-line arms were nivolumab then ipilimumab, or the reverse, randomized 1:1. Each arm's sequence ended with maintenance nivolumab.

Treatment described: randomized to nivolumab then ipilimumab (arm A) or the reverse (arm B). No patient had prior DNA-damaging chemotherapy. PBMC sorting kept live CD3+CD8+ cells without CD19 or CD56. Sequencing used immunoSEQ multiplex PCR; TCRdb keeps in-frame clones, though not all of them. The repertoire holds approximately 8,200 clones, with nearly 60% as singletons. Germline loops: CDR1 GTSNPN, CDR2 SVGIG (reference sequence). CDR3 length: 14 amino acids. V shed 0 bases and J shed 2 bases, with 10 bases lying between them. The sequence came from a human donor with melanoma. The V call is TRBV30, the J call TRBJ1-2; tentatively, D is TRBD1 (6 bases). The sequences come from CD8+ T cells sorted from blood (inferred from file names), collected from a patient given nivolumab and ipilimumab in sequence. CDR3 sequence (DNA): TGTGCCTGGAGTGTCGGGGGGCCCAACTATGGCTACACCTTC. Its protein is CAWSVGGPNYGYTF.